The 19 T cell receptor beta chains listed next were all sequenced from one sample in a study of blood T cell repertoires in COVID-19. Using immunoSEQ multiplex PCR, the repertoire was profiled, and TCRdb retains in-frame clones only, with some absent. The table lists around 78,000 clones, about 88% of them singletons, with under 55% in the top ten. Sequencing input: peripheral blood. These TCRs come from a human donor in a cohort sampled during active COVID-19.

The J gene is TRBJ2-3, the V gene TRBV5-1, with TRBD1 matching 7 bases. CDR3 length: 15 amino acids. V lost 5 bases to trimming and J lost 6 bases; unmatched junction nucleotides: 12. Germline V gives CDR1 SGHRS, CDR2 YFSETQ. CDR3 protein: CASSPGQNVVDTQYF. The CDR3 DNA sequence: TGCGCCAGCAGTCCGGGACAGAACGTTGTGGATACGCAGTATTTT.

This clone has only one observation. The chain recombines TRBV4-3 with TRBJ2-5, with TRBD2 identical over 13 bases. Germline assignment: CDR1 LGHNA and CDR2 YSLEER. This CDR3 has 17 amino acids. The V and J ends lost 2 bases and 1 base, in that order; junction bases with no gene match: 4. The CDR3 spells CASSQWTSGGLQETQYF. In nucleotides, the CDR3 is TGCGCCAGCAGCCAATGGACTAGCGGGGGCCTCCAAGAGACCCAGTACTTC.

The chain has TRBV7-8 and TRBJ2-2; 10 bases match TRBD1. Per germline, CDR1 SGHVS and CDR2 FQNEAQ. V lost 6 bases to trimming and J lost 5 bases; unmatched junction nucleotides: 6. The CDR3 contains 15 residues. The CDR3 DNA is TGTGCCAGCAGGGGGAGGGACAGGGGAACCGGGGAGCTGTTTTTT. It codes for CASRGRDRGTGELFF.

The rearrangement links TRBV2 to TRBJ2-7, with 8 bases that match TRBD2. The trim removed 6 bases at V and 4 bases at J, leaving 8 bases unmatched. Germline V lookup: CDR1 SNHLY, CDR2 FYNNEI. There are 14 residues in the CDR3. CDR3 in amino acids: CASRRTSLGYEQYF. The CDR3 nucleotides read TGTGCCAGCAGGCGGACTAGCTTGGGATACGAGCAGTACTTC.

The CDR3 loop reads CASSYTVSYEQYF. The DNA for the CDR3 is TGTGCCAGCAGTTACACAGTCTCCTACGAGCAGTACTTC. This sequence joins TRBV6-2 or TRBV6-3 and TRBJ2-7; D not certain. The CDR3 totals 13 residues. Germline assignment: CDR1 MNHEY and CDR2 SVGEGT. V was trimmed by 2 bases and J by 0 bases, leaving 5 bases between them.

The CDR3 bases are TGTGCCAGCAGCTTAGGAGGAGGGGAAAACATTCAGTACTTC. It yields the protein CASSLGGGENIQYF. The J gene is TRBJ2-4, the V gene TRBV11-3; a weak D match, TRBD2 (6 bases). V dropped 1 base and J dropped 5 bases, with 9 bases sitting between them. Germline loops: CDR1 SGHNT, CDR2 YENEEA. There are 14 residues in the CDR3. The whole variable domain, filled in from reference TRBV11-3 and TRBJ2-4, reads EAGVVQSPRYKIIEKKQPVAFWCNPISGHNTLYWYLQNLGQGPELLIRYENEEAVDDSQLPKDRFSAERLKGVDSTLKIQPAELGDSAVYLCASSLGGGENIQYFGAGTRLSVL.

The V call is TRBV27, the J call TRBJ1-1, with unresolved D. Per the germline V gene, CDR1 is MNHEY and CDR2 is SMNVEV (reference sequence). The ends were cut back, 10 bases at V and 1 base at J, with 13 bases in the middle. There are 13 residues in the CDR3. This CDR3 reads CATHRGRNTEAFF. In nucleotides, the CDR3 is TGTGCCACCCACCGCGGGAGGAACACTGAAGCTTTCTTT.

The chain is built from TRBV5-1 and TRBJ2-1; TRBD1 agrees at 8 bases. CDR3 length: 18 residues. J gave up 0 bases and V 6 bases, and 14 bases lay outside the gene matches. In germline, CDR1 is SGHRS, CDR2 YFSETQ. As DNA, the CDR3 is TGCGCCAGCAACGGACAGGGTACCCCCCGAAGCTCCTACAATGAGCAGTTCTTC. This translates into CASNGQGTPRSSYNEQFF.

This chain connects TRBV30 to TRBJ1-2; D call uncertain. Germline-derived CDR1 and CDR2 are GTSNPN and SVGIG (reference sequence). The CDR3 is 12 residues long. The V gene lost 1 base and the J gene lost 1 base, with 4 bases spanning the gap. This CDR3 is CAWSAGNYGYTF. Here the CDR3 DNA reads TGTGCCTGGAGTGCGGGTAACTATGGCTACACCTTC.

This clone showed up just once. This chain joins TRBV11-2 and TRBJ2-3; 8 bases agree with TRBD1. Germline assignment: CDR1 SGHAT and CDR2 FQNNGV. J was trimmed by 3 bases and V by 3 bases; bases with no gene match: 5. The CDR3 loop spans 15 amino acids. The CDR3 DNA reads as TGTGCCAGCAGCTTTCAGGGGGCGGGAACAGATACGCAGTATTTT. It encodes CASSFQGAGTDTQYF. Full variable domain (outside the CDR3, taken from reference TRBV11-2 and TRBJ2-3): EAGVAQSPRYKIIEKRQSVAFWCNPISGHATLYWYQQILGQGPKLLIQFQNNGVVDDSQLPKDRFSAERLKGVDSTLKIQPAKLEDSAVYLCASSFQGAGTDTQYFGPGTRLTVL.

The chain carries TRBV5-5 and TRBJ1-3; TRBD1 might be the D (5 bases). The V gene's germline CDR1 is SGHKS and CDR2 YYEKEE (reference sequence). There are 15 residues in the CDR3. Trimming took 2 bases from V and 2 from J, leaving 11 bases between them. The chain's CDR3 is CASSFTGEAGNTIYF. CDR3 in DNA: TGTGCCAGCAGCTTCACGGGGGAGGCTGGAAACACCATATATTTT. The variable domain in full, with the rest retrieved from reference TRBV5-5 and TRBJ1-3, is DAGVTQSPTHLIKTRGQQVTLRCSPISGHKSVSWYQQVLGQGPQFIFQYYEKEERGRGNFPDRFSARQFPNYSSELNVNALLLGDSALYLCASSFTGEAGNTIYFGEGSWLTVV.

The chain combines TRBV2 with TRBJ1-5; D call uncertain. CDR1 SNHLY and CDR2 FYNNEI come from the germline V gene. CDR3 length: 13 amino acids. V dropped 3 bases and J dropped 5 bases, with 8 bases sitting between them. CDR3 sequence: CASSDLGDQPQHF. As DNA, the CDR3 is TGTGCCAGCAGTGATTTGGGAGATCAGCCCCAGCATTTT.

The rearrangement links TRBV18 to TRBJ2-5; 11 nucleotides align to TRBD2. The CDR3 covers 15 residues. V lost 3 bases, J lost 4 bases, and 4 bases stayed unmatched. CDR1 is KGHSH, CDR2 LQKENI, per germline. Here the CDR3 DNA reads TGTGCCAGCTCACCGCTAGCGGGAGGCGGAGAGACCCAGTACTTC. Translation: CASSPLAGGGETQYF.

This chain connects TRBV5-6 to TRBJ2-2; 12 bases map to TRBD2. The CDR3 covers 16 residues. V shed 3 bases, J shed 2 bases, and the junction held 2 bases outside the gene matches. Germline assignment: CDR1 SGHDT and CDR2 YYEEEE. The DNA for the CDR3 is TGTGCCAGCAGCTCCGGACTAGCGGGAAACACCGGGGAGCTGTTTTTT. Translated, it gives CASSSGLAGNTGELFF.

The genes are TRBV20-1 and TRBJ1-3; D not certain. The ends were cut back, 3 bases at V and 4 bases at J, with 13 bases in the middle. This CDR3 has 14 amino acids. Germline V gives CDR1 DFQATT, CDR2 SNEGSKA (reference sequence). DNA of the CDR3: TGCAGTGCTAGTTACGGTGCGTCCGGAAACACCATATATTTT. Its translation: CSASYGASGNTIYF.

There are many counts of this clone. The V gene is TRBV4-3, the J gene TRBJ1-6; D unclear. The length of the CDR3 is 13 residues. Germline V gene data show CDR1 as LGHNA and CDR2 as YSLEER. V was pared by 6 bases and J by 10 bases, with 13 bases between. For the CDR3, the DNA is TGCGCCAGCAGTTTCGAACCGCGCTCACCCCTCCACTTT. It yields the protein CASSFEPRSPLHF.

V gene TRBV27 combines with J gene TRBJ2-5, with 13 bases aligning to TRBD2. CDR3 length equals 16 residues. V trimming: 5 bases; J trimming: 4 bases; junction bases outside the gene matches: 7. CDR1 is MNHEY and CDR2 is SMNVEV in the germline V gene (reference sequence). The CDR3 region is CASSPLAGGRRETQYF. For the CDR3, the DNA is TGTGCCAGCAGTCCACTAGCGGGAGGGCGGAGAGAGACCCAGTACTTC.

This sequence joins TRBV12-3 or TRBV12-4 and TRBJ1-1, with 7 bases aligning to TRBD1. The CDR3 runs 12 residues. V lost 3 bases, J lost 7 bases, and 2 bases stayed unmatched. The DNA of the CDR3 is TGTGCCAGCAGTTTGGGGGACAGTGAAGCTTTCTTT. Translation gives CASSLGDSEAFF.

This sequence joins TRBV7-6 and TRBJ2-5; TRBD2 agrees at 9 bases. V gave up 1 base and J gave up 5 bases; unmatched junction bases: 5. This CDR3 comprises 15 residues. Germline V CDR1 and CDR2: SGHVS, FNYEAQ. CDR3 in amino acids: CASSLESGRWETQYF. The DNA for the CDR3 is TGTGCCAGCAGCTTAGAGAGCGGGAGGTGGGAGACCCAGTACTTC.